The 21 T cell receptor beta chains given below trace back to one sample, sequenced in a study of identical twins. MiXCR, applied by TCRdb to the 5' RACE reads, yields one record per CDR3 protein. The repertoire includes 1.5 million or so distinct CDR3 sequences, roughly a third of them detected once, and over 0.25% sits in the top ten. The sequencing input was cord blood. The receptor source for this set is a newborn girl in good health.

The chain joins TRBV11-1 to TRBJ2-1, with 7 positions matching TRBD1. The CDR3 runs 13 residues. The V gene's germline CDR1 is SGHAT and CDR2 FQDESV (reference sequence). The V and J ends lost 1 base and 10 bases, in that order; junction bases with no gene match: 4. The CDR3, as DNA: TGTGCCAGCAGCTTAGACAGGGGCGTGGAGCAGTTCTTC. Its translation is CASSLDRGVEQFF.

V and J are TRBV3-1 and TRBJ1-4; TRBD1 aligns across 12 bases. The CDR3 is 15 residues long. CDR1 and CDR2 from the germline V gene are LGHDT and YNNKEL (reference sequence). Unmatched junction bases numbered 10, after V lost 5 bases and J lost 12 bases. As DNA, the CDR3 is TGTGCCAGCAGCTACGGGACAGGGGGCTTGAGACAACTGTTTTTT. This sequence encodes CASSYGTGGLRQLFF.

J is TRBJ1-2 and V is TRBV20-1; 8 positions agree with TRBD1. CDR1 is DFQATT and CDR2 is SNEGSKA in the germline V gene (reference sequence). CDR3 size: 10 residues. The CDR3 DNA follows: TGCGCGGACAGGGAGGATGGCTACACCTTC. This encodes CADREDGYTF.

This chain links TRBV12-3 or TRBV12-4 with TRBJ2-3; 12 nucleotides align to TRBD2. The CDR3 extends over 16 amino acids. J was trimmed by 3 bases and V by 3 bases; bases with no gene match: 4. The CDR3 sequence: CASSFPSGGATDTQYF. The CDR3 coding sequence is TGTGCCAGCAGTTTCCCTAGCGGGGGGGCAACAGATACGCAGTATTTT.

This clonotype has more than one count but fewer than ten. V and J are TRBV2 and TRBJ1-6; D not certain. Germline V gene sequence: CDR1 SNHLY, CDR2 FYNNEI. V lost 3 bases, J lost 8 bases, and 5 bases lay in between. The CDR3 runs 12 residues. The DNA of the CDR3 is TGTGCCAGCAGTGATTGGGATTCACCCCTCCACTTT. Translating it yields CASSDWDSPLHF.

This clonotype occurred many times. The J gene is TRBJ2-6, the V gene TRBV20-1, with unresolved D. The CDR3 length is 13 residues. Germline CDR1 DFQATT, CDR2 SNEGSKA (reference sequence). Trimming left V 4 bases short and J 0 bases short, with 4 bases between. The CDR3 loop is CSATSSGANVLTF. The CDR3 coding sequence is TGCAGTGCTACTAGCTCTGGGGCCAACGTCCTGACTTTC.

The chain uses TRBV6-1 and TRBJ1-5; D not resolved. With 4 bases removed from V and 0 bases from J, the gap between germline ends came to 16 bases. The CDR3 has 17 amino acids. Germline CDR1 is MNHNS and CDR2 is SASEGT. The DNA of the CDR3 is TGTGCCAGCAGTGCCCCGGTGGGGAGTTATAGCAATCAGCCCCAGCATTTT. Its translation is CASSAPVGSYSNQPQHF.

The V and J genes are TRBV7-8 and TRBJ2-3, with 14 bases aligning to TRBD2. This CDR3 region has 20 residues. The germline gives CDR1 SGHVS, CDR2 FQNEAQ. J lost 2 bases, V lost 2 bases, and 12 bases had no gene match. The CDR3 nucleotides are TGTGCCAGCAGCTTAACCCTAGGACTAGCGGGGGGAAGTCTCACAGATACGCAGTATTTT. Amino acid sequence: CASSLTLGLAGGSLTDTQYF.

Concerning this clonotype itself: One end of the junction is discordant with germline, which a read error may explain. CDR3 nucleotide sequence: TGCGCCAGCAGCTTGGTCGGTAACAATAAGCAGTTCTTC. It translates to CASSLVGNNKQFF. V usage is TRBV5-1 and J usage is TRBJ2-1; D ambiguous. CDR1 and CDR2 from the germline V gene are SGHRS and YFSETQ. The CDR3 length is 13 residues.

Regarding this clonotype: An end of the junction does not agree with germline; a read error may underlie this. The chain links TRBV5-1 to TRBJ1-4; D is ambiguous. CDR1 is SGHRS, CDR2 YFSETQ, per germline. CDR3 size: 14 residues. The CDR3 here is CASSAGATNEKLFF. Written as DNA, the CDR3 is TGTGCCAGCTCAGCAGGTGCAACTAATGAAAAACTGTTTTTT.

J is TRBJ2-5 and V is TRBV13; 12 nucleotides line up with TRBD2. CDR1 PRHDT and CDR2 FYEKMQ come from the germline V gene (reference sequence). The V segment lost 5 bases and the J segment 0 bases; nucleotides outside the gene matches: 10. CDR3 length: 18 residues. As DNA, the CDR3 is TGTGCCAGCAGCCAACGGACTAGCGGGGCTTTGTACCAAGAGACCCAGTACTTC. This translates into CASSQRTSGALYQETQYF.

The chain employs TRBV4-2 and TRBJ2-4; D remains ambiguous. Germline assignment: CDR1 LGHNA and CDR2 YNFKEQ. This CDR3 contains 14 residues. The V gene lost 0 bases and the J gene lost 8 bases, with 11 bases spanning the gap. DNA for the CDR3: TGTGCCAGCAGCCAAGAAGGCACTATGCACATTCAGTACTTC. Residues: CASSQEGTMHIQYF.

This chain links TRBV12-3 or TRBV12-4 with TRBJ2-2, with 9 bases aligning to TRBD2. The V segment lost 7 bases and the J segment 4 bases; nucleotides outside the gene matches: 7. This CDR3 has 15 amino acids. CDR3 DNA sequence: TGTGCCAGCACCCTAGCGGGGTTAACCACCGGGGAGCTGTTTTTT. Its translation: CASTLAGLTTGELFF.

This clonotype has only a few counts. The chain couples TRBV5-8 to TRBJ2-1, with D unclear. The CDR3 totals 16 residues. CDR1 and CDR2 (germline): SGHTS, YDEGEE. V lost 0 bases, J lost 7 bases, and 17 bases lay in between. CDR3 DNA: TGTGCCAGCAGCTTGGTTTTCCCCCTCTTTGGGAATGAGCAGTTCTTC. Amino acids: CASSLVFPLFGNEQFF.

The chain has TRBV20-1 and TRBJ1-5, with 10 bases that match TRBD1. Trimming took 0 bases from V and 7 from J; bases not matched to a gene: 6. The CDR3 totals 15 residues. Germline-derived CDR1 and CDR2 are DFQATT and SNEGSKA (reference sequence). The CDR3 nucleotides read TGCAGTGCTAGAGATCTACGGGACAGGGGCCAGCCCCAGCATTTT. Translated: CSARDLRDRGQPQHF.

This chain links TRBV4-2 with TRBJ2-3; D may be TRBD2 (5 bases). Trimming removed 1 base from V and 0 bases from J, with 17 bases in between. Germline V gene data show CDR1 as LGHNA and CDR2 as YNFKEQ. This CDR3 region has 18 residues. The CDR3 DNA reads as TGTGCCAGCAGCCAAGGCGGCGGGCGGGCCTCTAGCACAGATACGCAGTATTTT. This encodes CASSQGGGRASSTDTQYF.

This clonotype was seen repeatedly, ten times or more. The V and J genes are TRBV6-2 or TRBV6-3 and TRBJ2-7; 10 bases align to TRBD2. CDR1 and CDR2 (germline): MNHEY, SVGEGT. The CDR3 is made up of 14 amino acids. With 5 bases clipped from V and 5 bases from J, the junction kept 6 bases outside the gene matches. Here the CDR3 reads CASSQLAGLDEQYF. Written as DNA, the CDR3 is TGTGCCAGCAGTCAACTAGCGGGATTGGACGAGCAGTACTTC.

As DNA, the CDR3 is TGTGCCATCAGGGAGACTAGCGGGAGAACTGATACGCAGTATTTT. Residues: CAIRETSGRTDTQYF. This chain connects TRBV10-3 to TRBJ2-3; TRBD2 aligns across 12 bases. Germline assignment: CDR1 ENHRY and CDR2 SYGVKD. The CDR3 totals 15 residues. V was clipped by 6 bases and J by 6 bases; unmatched bases: 7.

The chain joins TRBV5-1 to TRBJ2-2, with D hard to call. Trimming shortened V by 3 bases and J by 5 bases, and 17 bases separated the two germline ends. Germline lookup yields CDR1 SGHRS and CDR2 YFSETQ. The CDR3 loop spans 16 amino acids. DNA for the CDR3: TGCGCCAGCAGCTACACCAACAGAATTGGAACCGGGGAGCTGTTTTTT. This translates into CASSYTNRIGTGELFF.

The chain carries TRBV5-1 and TRBJ2-2; 7 bases agree with TRBD2. Germline CDR1 reads SGHRS; CDR2 reads YFSETQ. The CDR3 is made up of 16 amino acids. V dropped 0 bases and J dropped 4; count of bases not matched to a gene: 6. The CDR3 protein is CASSLVGGSTTGELFF. The CDR3 DNA reads TGCGCCAGCAGCTTGGTTGGCGGGAGCACCACCGGGGAGCTGTTTTTT.

This clonotype was picked up a small number of times. The rearrangement joins TRBV7-9 to TRBJ2-3; D ambiguous. The V gene lost 2 bases and the J gene lost 0 bases, with 9 bases spanning the gap. This CDR3 comprises 15 residues. From germline, CDR1 is SEHNR and CDR2 FQNEAQ (reference sequence). Here the CDR3 DNA reads TGTGCCAGCAGCTTAATCCGCTCTAGCACAGATACGCAGTATTTT. Translating gives CASSLIRSSTDTQYF.